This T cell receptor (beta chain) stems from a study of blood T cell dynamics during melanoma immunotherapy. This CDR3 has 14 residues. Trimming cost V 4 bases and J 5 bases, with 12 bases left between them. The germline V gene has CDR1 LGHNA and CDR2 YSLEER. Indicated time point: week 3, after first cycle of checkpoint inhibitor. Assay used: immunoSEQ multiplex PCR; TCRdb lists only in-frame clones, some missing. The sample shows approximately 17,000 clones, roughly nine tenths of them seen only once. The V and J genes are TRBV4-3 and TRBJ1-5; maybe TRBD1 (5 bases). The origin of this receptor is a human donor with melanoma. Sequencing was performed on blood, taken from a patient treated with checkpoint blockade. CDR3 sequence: CASSPTGVDQPQHF. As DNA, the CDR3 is TGCGCCAGCAGCCCGACGGGGGTGGATCAGCCCCAGCATTTT.